This TCR beta chain was sequenced during a study of T cell responses to AZD1222 COVID-19 vaccine. The CDR3 has 17 residues. Trimming cost V 1 base and J 6 bases; bases outside gene matches: 9. Germline V gives CDR1 PRHDT, CDR2 FYEKMQ (reference sequence). Details on this clone: Its antigen is unidentified.

Study results and limitations: Nearly half of spike-specific TCRs reportedly go after variant regions that carry no mutations. White British ancestry dominated among donors, who included more females, and clonal diversity was possibly underestimated.

Method: immunoSEQ multiplex PCR; TCRdb's copy keeps in-frame clones and lacks some. This table holds approximately 180,000 clones, around nine tenths found once. This sample comprised peripheral blood, obtained 28 days after the second AZD1222 dose. The chain joins TRBV13 to TRBJ1-6, with 7 bases that match TRBD1. The sequence was collected from an adult who received the AZD1222 COVID-19 vaccine. The CDR3 DNA follows: TGTGCCAGCAGCTTAGAGCAGGGGGGAATCCGTAATTCACCCCTCCACTTT. It yields the protein CASSLEQGGIRNSPLHF.